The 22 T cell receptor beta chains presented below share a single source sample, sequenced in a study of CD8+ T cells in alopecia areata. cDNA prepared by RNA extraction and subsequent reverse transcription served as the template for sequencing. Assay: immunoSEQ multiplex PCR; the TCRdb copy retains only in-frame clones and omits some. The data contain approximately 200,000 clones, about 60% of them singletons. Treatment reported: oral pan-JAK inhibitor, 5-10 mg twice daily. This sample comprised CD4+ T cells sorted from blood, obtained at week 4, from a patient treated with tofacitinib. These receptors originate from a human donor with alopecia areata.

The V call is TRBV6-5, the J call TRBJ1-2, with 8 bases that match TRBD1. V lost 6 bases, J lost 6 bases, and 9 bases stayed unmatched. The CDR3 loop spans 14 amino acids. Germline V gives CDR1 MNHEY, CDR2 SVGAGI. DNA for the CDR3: TGTGCCAGCAGACTTCCCGGGACAGGCAATGGCTACACCTTC. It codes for CASRLPGTGNGYTF.

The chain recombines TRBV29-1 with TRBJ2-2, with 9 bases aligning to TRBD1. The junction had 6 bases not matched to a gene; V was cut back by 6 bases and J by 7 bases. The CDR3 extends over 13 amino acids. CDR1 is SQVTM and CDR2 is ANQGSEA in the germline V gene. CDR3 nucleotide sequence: TGCAGCGTAGGGGACAGGGTGGTCGGGGAGCTGTTTTTT. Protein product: CSVGDRVVGELFF.

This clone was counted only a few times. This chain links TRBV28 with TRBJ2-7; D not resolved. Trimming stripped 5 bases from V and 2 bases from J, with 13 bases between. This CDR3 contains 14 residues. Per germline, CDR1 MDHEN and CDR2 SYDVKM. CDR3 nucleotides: TGTGCCAGCAGTAGGGCGAGGTCTCCCTACGAGCAGTACTTC. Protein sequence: CASSRARSPYEQYF.

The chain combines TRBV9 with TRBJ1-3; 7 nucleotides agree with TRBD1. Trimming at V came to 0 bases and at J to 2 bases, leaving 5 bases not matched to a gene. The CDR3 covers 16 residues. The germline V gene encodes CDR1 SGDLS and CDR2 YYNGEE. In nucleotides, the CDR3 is TGTGCCAGCAGCGTAGTAGGGACAGTGGCTGGAAACACCATATATTTT. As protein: CASSVVGTVAGNTIYF.

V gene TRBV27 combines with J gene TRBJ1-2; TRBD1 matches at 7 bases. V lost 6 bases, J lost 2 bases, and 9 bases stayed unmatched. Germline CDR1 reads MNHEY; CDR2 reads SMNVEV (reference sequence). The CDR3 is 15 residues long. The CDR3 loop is CASRFPQGGNYGYTF. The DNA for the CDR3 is TGTGCCAGCAGGTTTCCCCAGGGGGGCAACTATGGCTACACCTTC.

The CDR3: CAWSVSGGSGNTIYF. CDR3 DNA sequence: TGTGCCTGGAGTGTAAGCGGAGGCTCTGGAAACACCATATATTTT. V is TRBV30 and J is TRBJ1-3; D ambiguous. The CDR3 totals 15 residues. Trimming shortened V by 0 bases and J by 0 bases, and 9 bases separated the two germline ends. Per germline, CDR1 GTSNPN and CDR2 SVGIG (reference sequence).

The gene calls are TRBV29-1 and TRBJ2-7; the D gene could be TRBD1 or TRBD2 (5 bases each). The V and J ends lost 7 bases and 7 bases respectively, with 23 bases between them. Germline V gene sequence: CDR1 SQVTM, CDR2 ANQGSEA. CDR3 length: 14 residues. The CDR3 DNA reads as TGCAGCGGTCGCTTAGGGACCCCACCGGGGGAGCAGTACTTC. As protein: CSGRLGTPPGEQYF.

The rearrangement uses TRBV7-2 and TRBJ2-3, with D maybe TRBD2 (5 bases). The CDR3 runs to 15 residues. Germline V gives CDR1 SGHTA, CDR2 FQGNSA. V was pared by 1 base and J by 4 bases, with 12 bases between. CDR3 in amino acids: CASSLGISSSDTQYF. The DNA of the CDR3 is TGTGCCAGCAGCTTAGGGATCTCTAGCTCAGATACGCAGTATTTT.

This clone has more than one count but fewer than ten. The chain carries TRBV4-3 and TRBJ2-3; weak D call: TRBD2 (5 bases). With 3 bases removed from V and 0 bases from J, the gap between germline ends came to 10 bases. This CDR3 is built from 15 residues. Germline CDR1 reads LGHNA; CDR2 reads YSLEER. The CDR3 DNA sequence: TGCGCCAGCAGCCATGGGAGCGGTAGCACAGATACGCAGTATTTT. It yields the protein CASSHGSGSTDTQYF.

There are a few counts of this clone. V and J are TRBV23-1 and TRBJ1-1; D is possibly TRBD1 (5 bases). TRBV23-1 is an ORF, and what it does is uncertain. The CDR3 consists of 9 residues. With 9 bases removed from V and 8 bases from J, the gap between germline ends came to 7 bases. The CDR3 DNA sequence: TGCGCCAGTAGGGGCGAAGCTTTCTTT. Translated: CASRGEAFF.

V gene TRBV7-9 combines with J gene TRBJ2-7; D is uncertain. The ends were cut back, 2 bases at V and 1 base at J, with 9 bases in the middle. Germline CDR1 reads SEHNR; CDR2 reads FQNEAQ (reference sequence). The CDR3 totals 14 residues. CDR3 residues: CASSLSSASYEQYF. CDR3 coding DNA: TGTGCCAGCAGCTTAAGTTCGGCGTCCTACGAGCAGTACTTC.

In nucleotides, the CDR3 is TGTGCCATCAGTGGGGGACTCCGTGGGACCCAGTACTTC. Protein: CAISGGLRGTQYF. The chain combines TRBV10-3 with TRBJ2-5, with a weak D call TRBD2 (6 bases). V was shortened by 4 bases and J by 7 bases, with 13 bases between the two germline ends. The CDR3 consists of 13 residues. Germline V CDR1 and CDR2: ENHRY, SYGVKD.

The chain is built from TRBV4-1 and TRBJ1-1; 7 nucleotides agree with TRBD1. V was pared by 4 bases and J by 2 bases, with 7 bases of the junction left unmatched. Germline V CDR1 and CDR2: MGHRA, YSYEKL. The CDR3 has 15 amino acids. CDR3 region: CASSPMTGINTEAFF. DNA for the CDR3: TGCGCCAGCAGCCCCATGACAGGGATTAACACTGAAGCTTTCTTT.

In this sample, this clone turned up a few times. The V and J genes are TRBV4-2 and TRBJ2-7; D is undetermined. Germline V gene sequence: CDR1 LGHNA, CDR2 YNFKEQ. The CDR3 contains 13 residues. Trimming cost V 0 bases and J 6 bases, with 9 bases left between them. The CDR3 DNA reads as TGTGCCAGCAGCCAAGATCAAGCCCGCGAGCAGTACTTC. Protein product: CASSQDQAREQYF.

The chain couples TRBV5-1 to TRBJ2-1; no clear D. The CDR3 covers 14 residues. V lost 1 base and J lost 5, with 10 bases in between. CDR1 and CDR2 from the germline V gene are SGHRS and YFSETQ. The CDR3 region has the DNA TGCGCCAGCAGCTTGTTAAGGCCCGACAATGAGCAGTTCTTC. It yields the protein CASSLLRPDNEQFF.

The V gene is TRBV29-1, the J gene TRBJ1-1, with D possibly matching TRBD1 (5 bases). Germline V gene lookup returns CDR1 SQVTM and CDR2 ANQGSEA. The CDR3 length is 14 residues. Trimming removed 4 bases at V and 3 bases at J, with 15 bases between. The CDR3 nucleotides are TGCAGCGTTGTTCATCGCCGGGGGGACACTGAAGCTTTCTTT. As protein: CSVVHRRGDTEAFF.

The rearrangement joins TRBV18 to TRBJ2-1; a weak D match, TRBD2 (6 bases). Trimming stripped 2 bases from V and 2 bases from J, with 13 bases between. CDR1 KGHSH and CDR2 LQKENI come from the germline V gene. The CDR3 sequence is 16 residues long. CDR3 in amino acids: CASSPFPRETYNEQFF. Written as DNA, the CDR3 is TGTGCCAGCTCACCATTTCCCCGGGAGACCTACAATGAGCAGTTCTTC.

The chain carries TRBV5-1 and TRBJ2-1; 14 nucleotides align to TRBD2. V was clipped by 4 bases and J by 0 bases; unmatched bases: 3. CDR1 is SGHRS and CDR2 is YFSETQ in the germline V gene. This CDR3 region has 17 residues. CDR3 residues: CASSRTSGRSSYNEQFF. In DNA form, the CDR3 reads TGCGCCAGCAGCCGGACTAGCGGGAGGAGCTCCTACAATGAGCAGTTCTTC.

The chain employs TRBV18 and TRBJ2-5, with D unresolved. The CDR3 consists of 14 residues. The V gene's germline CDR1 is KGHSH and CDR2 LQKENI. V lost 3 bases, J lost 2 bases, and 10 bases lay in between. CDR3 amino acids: CASSPPTHQETQYF. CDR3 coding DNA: TGTGCCAGCTCACCCCCGACGCATCAAGAGACCCAGTACTTC.

The CDR3: CSVAGGPAAEAFF. The CDR3 DNA reads TGCAGCGTTGCAGGGGGGCCGGCCGCTGAAGCTTTCTTT. The chain employs TRBV29-1 and TRBJ1-1, with 7 bases fitting TRBD1. The germline CDR1 and CDR2 sequences are SQVTM and ANQGSEA. This CDR3 comprises 13 residues. The junction had 8 bases not matched to a gene; V was cut back by 4 bases and J by 6 bases.

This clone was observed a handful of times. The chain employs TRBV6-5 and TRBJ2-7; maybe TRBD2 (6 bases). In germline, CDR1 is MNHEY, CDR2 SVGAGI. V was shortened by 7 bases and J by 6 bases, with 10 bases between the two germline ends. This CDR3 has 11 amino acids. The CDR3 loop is CASTEGIEQYF. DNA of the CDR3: TGTGCCAGCACGGAGGGTATCGAGCAGTACTTC.

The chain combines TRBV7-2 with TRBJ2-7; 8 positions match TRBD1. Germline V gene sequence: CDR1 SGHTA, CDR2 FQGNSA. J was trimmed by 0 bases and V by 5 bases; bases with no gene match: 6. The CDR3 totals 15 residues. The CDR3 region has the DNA TGTGCCAGCAGCGCGCGGACAGGGAGCTCCTACGAGCAGTACTTC. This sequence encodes CASSARTGSSYEQYF.